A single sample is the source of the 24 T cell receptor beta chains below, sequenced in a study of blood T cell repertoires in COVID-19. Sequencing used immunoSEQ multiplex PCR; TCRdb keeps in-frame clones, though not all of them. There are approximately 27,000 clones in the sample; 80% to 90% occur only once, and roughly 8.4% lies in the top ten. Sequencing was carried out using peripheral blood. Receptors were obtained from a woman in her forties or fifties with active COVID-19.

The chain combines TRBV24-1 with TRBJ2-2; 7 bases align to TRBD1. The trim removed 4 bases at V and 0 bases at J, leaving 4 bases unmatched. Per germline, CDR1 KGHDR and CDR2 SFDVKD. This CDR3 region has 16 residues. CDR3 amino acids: CATSERQGANTGELFF. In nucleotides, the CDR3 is TGTGCCACCAGTGAACGACAGGGAGCGAACACCGGGGAGCTGTTTTTT.

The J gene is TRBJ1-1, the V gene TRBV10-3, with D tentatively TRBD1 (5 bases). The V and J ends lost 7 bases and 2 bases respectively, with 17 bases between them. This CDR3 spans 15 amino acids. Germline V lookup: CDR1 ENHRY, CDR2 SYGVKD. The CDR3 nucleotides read TGTGCCATCACACCGGGGGGGGACTTTAACACTGAAGCTTTCTTT. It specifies CAITPGGDFNTEAFF.

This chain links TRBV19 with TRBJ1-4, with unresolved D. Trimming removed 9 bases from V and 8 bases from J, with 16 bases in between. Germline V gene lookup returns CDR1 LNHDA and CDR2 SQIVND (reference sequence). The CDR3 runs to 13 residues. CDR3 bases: TGTGCCAGCACCTGGAGAGGGAACGAAAAACTGTTTTTT. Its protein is CASTWRGNEKLFF.

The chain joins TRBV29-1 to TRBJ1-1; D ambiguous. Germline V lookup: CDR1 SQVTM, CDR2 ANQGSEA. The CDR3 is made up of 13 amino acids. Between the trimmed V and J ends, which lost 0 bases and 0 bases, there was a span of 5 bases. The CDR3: CSVEEAVNTEAFF. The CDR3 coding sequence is TGCAGCGTTGAAGAGGCAGTGAACACTGAAGCTTTCTTT.

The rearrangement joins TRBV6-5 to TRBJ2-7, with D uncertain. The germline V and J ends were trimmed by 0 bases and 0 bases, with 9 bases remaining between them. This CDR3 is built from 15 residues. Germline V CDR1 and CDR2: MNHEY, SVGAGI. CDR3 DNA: TGTGCCAGCAGTTACTCGGGCGACCGCTCCTACGAGCAGTACTTC. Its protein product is CASSYSGDRSYEQYF.

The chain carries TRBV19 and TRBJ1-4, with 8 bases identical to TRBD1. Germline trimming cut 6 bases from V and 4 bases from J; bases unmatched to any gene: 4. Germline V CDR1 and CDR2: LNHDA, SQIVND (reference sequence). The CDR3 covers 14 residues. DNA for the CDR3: TGTGCCAGTAGCGGGACAGGCTATAATGAAAAACTGTTTTTT. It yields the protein CASSGTGYNEKLFF.

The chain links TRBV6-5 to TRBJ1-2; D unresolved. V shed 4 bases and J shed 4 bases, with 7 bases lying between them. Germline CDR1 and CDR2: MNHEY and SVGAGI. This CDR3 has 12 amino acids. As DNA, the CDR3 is TGTGCCAGCAGTTTTGACACCTATGGCTACACCTTC. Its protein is CASSFDTYGYTF.

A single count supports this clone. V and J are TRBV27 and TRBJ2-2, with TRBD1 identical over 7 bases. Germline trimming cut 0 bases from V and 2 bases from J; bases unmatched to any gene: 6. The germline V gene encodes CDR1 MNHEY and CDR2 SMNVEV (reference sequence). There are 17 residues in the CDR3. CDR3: CASSLSPGTANTGELFF. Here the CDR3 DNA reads TGTGCCAGCAGTTTATCCCCCGGGACAGCTAACACCGGGGAGCTGTTTTTT.

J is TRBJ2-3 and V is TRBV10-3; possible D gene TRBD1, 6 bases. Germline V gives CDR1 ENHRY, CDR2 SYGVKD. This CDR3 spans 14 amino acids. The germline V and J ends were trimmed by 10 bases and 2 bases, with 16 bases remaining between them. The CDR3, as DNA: TGTGCCACCCAGGGGACCTCGAACACAGATACGCAGTATTTT. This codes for CATQGTSNTDTQYF.

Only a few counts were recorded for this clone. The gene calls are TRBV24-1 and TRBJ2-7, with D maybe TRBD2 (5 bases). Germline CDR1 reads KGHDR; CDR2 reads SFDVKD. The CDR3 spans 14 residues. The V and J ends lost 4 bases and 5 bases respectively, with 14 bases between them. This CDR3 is CATSEGRGLDEQYF. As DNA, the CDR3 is TGTGCCACCAGTGAAGGCAGAGGGCTAGACGAGCAGTACTTC.

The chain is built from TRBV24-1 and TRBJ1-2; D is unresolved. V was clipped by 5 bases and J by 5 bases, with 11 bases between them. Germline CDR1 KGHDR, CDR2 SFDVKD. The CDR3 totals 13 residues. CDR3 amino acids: CATSAAGAYGYTF. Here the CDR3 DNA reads TGTGCCACCAGTGCGGCAGGTGCTTATGGCTACACCTTC.

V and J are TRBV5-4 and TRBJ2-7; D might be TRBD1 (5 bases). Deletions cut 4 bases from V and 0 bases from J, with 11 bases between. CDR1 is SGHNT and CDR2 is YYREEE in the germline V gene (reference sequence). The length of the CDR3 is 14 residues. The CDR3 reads CASSIQGISYEQYF. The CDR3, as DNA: TGTGCCAGCAGCATCCAGGGTATCTCCTACGAGCAGTACTTC.

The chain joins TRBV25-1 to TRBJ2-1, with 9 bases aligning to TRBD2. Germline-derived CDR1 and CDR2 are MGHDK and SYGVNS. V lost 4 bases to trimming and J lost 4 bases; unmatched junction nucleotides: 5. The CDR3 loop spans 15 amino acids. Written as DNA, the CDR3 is TGTGCCAGCAGTGGGGCTAGCGGGACTTACAATGAGCAGTTCTTC. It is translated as CASSGASGTYNEQFF.

The CDR3 is CASGLGVTQYF. The CDR3 DNA follows: TGTGCTTCCGGCCTCGGAGTTACGCAGTATTTT. The chain uses TRBV30 and TRBJ2-3; no clear D. CDR3 length: 11 residues. The germline gives CDR1 GTSNPN, CDR2 SVGIG (reference sequence).

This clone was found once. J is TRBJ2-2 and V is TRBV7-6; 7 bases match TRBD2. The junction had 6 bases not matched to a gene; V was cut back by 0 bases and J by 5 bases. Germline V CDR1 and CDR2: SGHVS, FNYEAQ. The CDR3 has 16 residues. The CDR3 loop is CASSLAGGPGTGELFF. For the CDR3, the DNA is TGTGCCAGCAGCTTAGCGGGAGGGCCGGGAACCGGGGAGCTGTTTTTT.

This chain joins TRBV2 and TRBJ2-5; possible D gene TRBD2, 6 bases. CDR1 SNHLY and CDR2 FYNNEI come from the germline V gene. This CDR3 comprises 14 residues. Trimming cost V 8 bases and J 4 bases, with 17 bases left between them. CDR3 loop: CASGITGGTETQYF. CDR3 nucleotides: TGTGCCAGCGGCATCACAGGCGGGACAGAGACCCAGTACTTC.

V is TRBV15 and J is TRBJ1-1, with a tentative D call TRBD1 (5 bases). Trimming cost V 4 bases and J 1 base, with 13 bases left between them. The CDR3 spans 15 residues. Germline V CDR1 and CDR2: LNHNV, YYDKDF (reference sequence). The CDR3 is CATSTRQPGNTEAFF. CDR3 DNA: TGTGCCACCAGCACCAGACAGCCGGGGAACACTGAAGCTTTCTTT.

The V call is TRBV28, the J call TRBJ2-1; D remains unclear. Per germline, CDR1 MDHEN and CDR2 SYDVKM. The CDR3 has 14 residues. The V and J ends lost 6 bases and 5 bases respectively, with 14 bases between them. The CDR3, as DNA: TGTGCCAGCAGCCAACTGACGGGTAACAATGAGCAGTTCTTC. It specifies CASSQLTGNNEQFF.

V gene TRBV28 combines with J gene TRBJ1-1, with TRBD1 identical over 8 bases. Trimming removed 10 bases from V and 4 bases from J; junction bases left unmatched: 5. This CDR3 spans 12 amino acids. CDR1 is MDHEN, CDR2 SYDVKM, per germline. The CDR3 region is CATRGHGTEAFF. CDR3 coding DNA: TGTGCCACCAGGGGGCATGGCACTGAAGCTTTCTTT.

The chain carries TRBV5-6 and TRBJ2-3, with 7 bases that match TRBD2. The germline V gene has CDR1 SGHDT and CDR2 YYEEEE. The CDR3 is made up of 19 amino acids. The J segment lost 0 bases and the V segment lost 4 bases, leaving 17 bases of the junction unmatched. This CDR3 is CASSKFRLATNPSTDTQYF. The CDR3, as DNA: TGTGCCAGCAGCAAGTTTCGACTAGCAACCAACCCTAGCACAGATACGCAGTATTTT. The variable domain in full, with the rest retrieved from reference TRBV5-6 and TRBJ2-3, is DAGVTQSPTHLIKTRGQQVTLRCSPKSGHDTVSWYQQALGQGPQFIFQYYEEEERQRGNFPDRFSGHQFPNYSSELNVNALLLGDSALYLCASSKFRLATNPSTDTQYFGPGTRLTVL.

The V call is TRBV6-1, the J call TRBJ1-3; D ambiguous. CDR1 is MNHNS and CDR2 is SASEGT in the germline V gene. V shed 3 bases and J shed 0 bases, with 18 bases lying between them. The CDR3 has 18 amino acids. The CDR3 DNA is TGTGCCAGCAGTGATGGTGCCTCGTCAACCTACTCTGGAAACACCATATATTTT. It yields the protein CASSDGASSTYSGNTIYF.

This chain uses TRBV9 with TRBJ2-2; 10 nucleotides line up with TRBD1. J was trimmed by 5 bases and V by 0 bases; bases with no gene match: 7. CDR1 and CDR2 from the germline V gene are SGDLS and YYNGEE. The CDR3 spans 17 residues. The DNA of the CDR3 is TGTGCCAGCAGCGTAGGAGACAGGGGGCGAAGGACCGGGGAGCTGTTTTTT. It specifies CASSVGDRGRRTGELFF.

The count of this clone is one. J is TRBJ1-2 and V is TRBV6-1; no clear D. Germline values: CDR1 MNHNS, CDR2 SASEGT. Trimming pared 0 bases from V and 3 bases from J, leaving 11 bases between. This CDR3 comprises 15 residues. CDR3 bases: TGTGCCAGCAGTGAAGCGAGGCCTTGGGACTATGGCTACACCTTC. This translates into CASSEARPWDYGYTF.

The chain's CDR3 is CASSVGVGRGYGYTF. Written as DNA, the CDR3 is TGTGCCAGCAGCGTAGGGGTCGGGAGGGGCTATGGCTACACCTTC. The chain uses TRBV9 and TRBJ1-2, with a possible D match to TRBD1 (5 bases). CDR3 length: 15 amino acids. V was shortened by 0 bases and J by 4 bases, with 13 bases between the two germline ends. Germline values: CDR1 SGDLS, CDR2 YYNGEE.